A selection of T cell receptor beta chains follows, all from one sample in a study of radiotherapy plus CTLA-4 blockade in lung cancer. Only in-frame clones appear in the TCRdb table, and some are missing; sequencing was by immunoSEQ multiplex PCR. The data show 53,000 or so clones, about 88% seen once. This specimen was peripheral blood, taken from a patient treated with radiotherapy plus ipilimumab. The receptors derive from a human donor with non-small cell lung cancer whose response to radiotherapy plus ipilimumab could not be evaluated. Each CDR3 is given with its conserved first and last residue. Fields, in order: J gene, V gene, D gene, clone size, CDR3 protein, CDR3 DNA. A D gene is named only where the DNA matches it firmly. Clone size is not always given. Where it is, it says once, few, many or a class for expanded clones.

TRBJ2-2 | TRBV10-3 | . | . | CAISTPVGSEGDTGELFF | TGTGCCATCAGTACCCCCGTTGGGTCGGAGGGTGACACCGGGGAGCTGTTTTTT
TRBJ2-3 | TRBV27 | TRBD2 | . | CASSLGLARGTDTQYF | TGTGCCAGCAGTTTGGGACTAGCGAGGGGCACAGATACGCAGTATTTT
TRBJ2-7 | TRBV7-9 | TRBD1 | . | CASSNSGGPYEQYF | TGTGCCAGCAGCAACTCAGGGGGCCCCTACGAGCAGTACTTC
TRBJ2-5 | TRBV19 | . | . | CASSKGGGQETQYF | TGTGCCAGTAGTAAGGGGGGGGGCCAAGAGACCCAGTACTTC
TRBJ1-3 | TRBV18 | TRBD1 | . | CASSPIGQGAEGNTIYF | TGTGCCAGCTCACCAATCGGACAGGGGGCTGAAGGAAACACCATATATTTT
TRBJ2-7 | TRBV7-2 | TRBD2 | . | CASSLGLAGGLGEQYF | TGTGCCAGCAGCTTAGGACTAGCGGGAGGACTCGGCGAGCAGTACTTC
TRBJ2-7 | TRBV28 | TRBD2 | . | CASEREFDEQYF | TGTGCCAGCGAGCGGGAGTTCGACGAGCAGTACTTC
TRBJ2-1 | TRBV9 | TRBD2 | . | CASKGTPRTSGRAEYEQFF | TGTGCCAGCAAAGGGACACCGCGGACTAGCGGGAGGGCCGAGTATGAGCAGTTCTTC
TRBJ2-6 | TRBV7-2 | TRBD2 | . | CASSLAGGAFVTGANVLTF | TGTGCCAGCAGCTTAGCGGGAGGGGCATTTGTGACTGGGGCCAACGTCCTGACTTTC
TRBJ1-2 | TRBV4-1 | . | . | CASSQTGYGYTF | TGCGCCAGCAGCCAGACAGGCTATGGCTACACCTTC
TRBJ2-2 | TRBV5-1 | . | . | CASSLSRTLTGELFF | TGCGCCAGCAGCTTGTCTCGGACTTTGACCGGGGAGCTGTTTTTT
TRBJ1-1 | TRBV7-2 | . | . | CASSSVGAVRVNTEAFF | TGTGCCAGCAGCTCTGTAGGAGCGGTGAGGGTGAACACTGAAGCTTTCTTT
TRBJ2-2 | TRBV18 | TRBD1 | once | CASSQQGARRTGELFF | TGTGCCAGCTCACAACAGGGGGCGCGTCGGACCGGGGAGCTGTTTTTT
TRBJ2-1 | TRBV19 | . | . | CASSIGGGSHNEQFF | TGTGCCAGTAGTATAGGGGGGGGCTCCCACAATGAGCAGTTCTTC
TRBJ1-3 | TRBV11-2 | . | . | CASSLQRLSGNTIYF | TGTGCCAGCAGCTTACAGAGACTCTCTGGAAACACCATATATTTT
TRBJ2-7 | TRBV6-6 | TRBD2 | . | CASSVPGAGGLEQYF | TGTGCCAGCAGTGTTCCAGGGGCGGGAGGTCTCGAGCAGTACTTC
TRBJ2-7 | TRBV7-2 | . | . | CASSLQGGSYEQYF | TGTGCCAGCAGCTTACAGGGTGGGTCCTACGAGCAGTACTTC
TRBJ2-3 | TRBV9 | TRBD2 | . | CASSAGLAGGGGTDTQYF | TGTGCCAGCAGCGCGGGACTAGCGGGCGGAGGTGGCACAGATACGCAGTATTTT
TRBJ2-1 | TRBV6-1 | TRBD2 | . | CASSLGLAGVNEQFF | TGTGCCAGCAGCCTCGGACTAGCGGGAGTTAATGAGCAGTTCTTC
TRBJ2-7 | TRBV11-2 | . | . | CASSPLVSGYEQYF | TGTGCCAGCAGCCCACTAGTCTCGGGATACGAGCAGTACTTC
TRBJ2-1 | TRBV6-6 | TRBD2 | . | CASSYGPSGRGNEQFF | TGTGCCAGCAGTTACGGTCCTAGCGGGAGGGGCAATGAGCAGTTCTTC
TRBJ1-4 | TRBV5-1 | TRBD1 | . | CASSSTGALEKLFF | TGCGCCAGCAGCTCAACAGGGGCTTTGGAAAAACTGTTTTTT
TRBJ2-2 | TRBV11-2 | . | . | CASSLGLTTRTGELFF | TGTGCCAGCAGCTTAGGGCTAACGACCAGGACCGGGGAGCTGTTTTTT
TRBJ2-7 | TRBV4-3 | TRBD2 | . | CASSQDSGRSAYEQYF | TGCGCCAGCAGCCAGGACAGCGGGAGGAGCGCCTACGAGCAGTACTTC
TRBJ1-5 | TRBV9 | . | . | CASSVDSASNQPQHF | TGTGCCAGCAGCGTGGACAGTGCGAGCAATCAGCCCCAGCATTTT
TRBJ2-3 | TRBV7-2 | . | . | CASSWSSTDTQYF | TGTGCCAGCAGCTGGAGTAGCACAGATACGCAGTATTTT
TRBJ2-1 | TRBV7-9 | TRBD2 | . | CASSRGGIAGGPTHNEQFF | TGTGCCAGCAGCCGAGGGGGGATAGCGGGAGGCCCCACACACAATGAGCAGTTCTTC
TRBJ1-1 | TRBV4-1 | TRBD1 | few | CASSSRTGGNTEAFF | TGCGCCAGCAGCTCCCGGACAGGGGGCAACACTGAAGCTTTCTTT
TRBJ2-6 | TRBV18 | . | . | CASSPPGYSGANVLTF | TGTGCCAGCTCACCCCCAGGGTACTCTGGGGCCAACGTCCTGACTTTC
TRBJ2-1 | TRBV28 | . | . | CASSLPRQSVYNEQFF | TGTGCCAGCAGTTTACCTAGGCAGAGTGTCTACAATGAGCAGTTCTTC
TRBJ1-1 | TRBV19 | . | once | CASSIDGRAEAFF | TGTGCCAGTAGTATCGACGGGAGGGCTGAAGCTTTCTTT
TRBJ2-3 | TRBV4-3 | . | . | CASSQAGTDTQYF | TGCGCCAGCAGCCAAGCCGGGACAGATACGCAGTATTTT
TRBJ1-6 | TRBV7-6 | TRBD1 | . | CASSLGTGNSPLHF | TGTGCCAGCAGCTTAGGGACAGGGAATTCACCCCTCCACTTT
TRBJ2-1 | TRBV7-2 | . | . | CASSSHRDLGFF | TGTGCCAGCAGCTCTCACCGGGACTTAGGGTTCTTC
TRBJ1-6 | TRBV2 | . | . | CASSMGHPRGSPLHF | TGTGCCAGTAGCATGGGACACCCCCGGGGATCACCCCTCCACTTT
TRBJ1-1 | TRBV18 | . | . | CASSPGQSNTEAFF | TGTGCCAGCTCACCGGGGCAGTCGAACACTGAAGCTTTCTTT
TRBJ1-4 | TRBV9 | . | . | CASSVEAGRTNEKLFF | TGTGCCAGCAGCGTAGAGGCAGGGCGAACTAATGAAAAACTGTTTTTT
TRBJ2-7 | TRBV12-5 | . | . | CASGALSYEQYF | TGTGCTAGTGGTGCACTCTCCTACGAGCAGTACTTC
TRBJ1-6 | TRBV14 | . | . | CASSQVGGGSPLHF | TGTGCCAGCAGCCAAGTCGGCGGTGGGAGTCCCCTCCACTTT
TRBJ2-3 | TRBV18 | TRBD1 | . | CASSMGTGGSPDTQYF | TGTGCCAGCTCCATGGGGACAGGGGGGTCCCCAGATACGCAGTATTTT
TRBJ2-2 | TRBV19 | TRBD1 | . | CASNKGTGNTGELFF | TGTGCCAGTAATAAGGGGACAGGGAACACCGGGGAGCTGTTTTTT
TRBJ1-1 | TRBV7-9 | . | . | CASSLLEGTEAFF | TGTGCCAGCAGCCTACTAGAGGGCACCGAAGCTTTCTTT
TRBJ1-3 | TRBV7-9 | . | . | CASSLEGPAIYF | TGTGCCAGCAGCTTAGAGGGGCCAGCCATATATTTT
TRBJ1-6 | TRBV27 | . | . | CASTLLGYGAHNSPLHF | TGTGCCAGCACCCTGCTGGGGTATGGGGCCCATAATTCACCCCTCCACTTT
TRBJ2-5 | TRBV5-1 | TRBD2 | . | CASTAGVLQETQYF | TGCGCCAGCACGGCGGGGGTCCTTCAAGAGACCCAGTACTTC
TRBJ2-6 | TRBV30 | TRBD1 | . | CAWSWGQGRAGANVLTF | TGTGCCTGGAGTTGGGGACAGGGGAGAGCTGGGGCCAACGTCCTGACTTTC